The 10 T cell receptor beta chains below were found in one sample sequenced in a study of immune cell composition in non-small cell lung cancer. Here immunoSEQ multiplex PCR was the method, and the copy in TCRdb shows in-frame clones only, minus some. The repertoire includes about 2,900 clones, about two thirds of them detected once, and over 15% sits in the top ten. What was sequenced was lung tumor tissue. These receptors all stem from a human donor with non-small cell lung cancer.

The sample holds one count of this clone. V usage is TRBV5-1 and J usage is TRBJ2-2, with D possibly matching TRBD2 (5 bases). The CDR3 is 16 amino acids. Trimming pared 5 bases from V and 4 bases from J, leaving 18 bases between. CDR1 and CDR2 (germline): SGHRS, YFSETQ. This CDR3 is CASSPAGPQLTGELFF. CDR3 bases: TGCGCCAGCAGTCCGGCGGGCCCCCAACTCACCGGGGAGCTGTTTTTT.

CDR3 region: CATSTRRGLYEQYF. In DNA form, the CDR3 reads TGTGCCACCAGCACAAGAAGGGGGCTCTACGAGCAGTACTTC. V gene TRBV15 combines with J gene TRBJ2-7; TRBD1 matches 7 bases. V gave up 4 bases and J gave up 3 bases; unmatched junction bases: 6. The CDR3 contains 14 residues. Germline V gene lookup returns CDR1 LNHNV and CDR2 YYDKDF (reference sequence).

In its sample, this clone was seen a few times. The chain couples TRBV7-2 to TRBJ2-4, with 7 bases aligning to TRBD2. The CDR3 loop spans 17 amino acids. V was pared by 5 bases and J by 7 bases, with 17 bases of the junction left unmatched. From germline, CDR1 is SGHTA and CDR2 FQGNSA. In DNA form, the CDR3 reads TGTGCCAGCAGCCCCCAAAGGTCCCGGGGGGAAGCGAACATTCAGTACTTC. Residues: CASSPQRSRGEANIQYF.

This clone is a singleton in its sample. The CDR3 DNA sequence: TGTGCCAGCTCAACCTCCAGGGGGAACACTGAAGCTTTCTTT. Its translation: CASSTSRGNTEAFF. The chain combines TRBV18 with TRBJ1-1; D is perhaps TRBD1 (6 bases). The CDR3 consists of 14 residues. Looked up from germline, CDR1 is KGHSH and CDR2 is LQKENI. With 5 bases removed from V and 1 base from J, the gap between germline ends came to 11 bases. Filled out from reference TRBV18 and TRBJ1-1, the complete variable domain reads NAGVMQNPRHLVRRRGQEARLRCSPMKGHSHVYWYRQLPEEGLKFMVYLQKENIIDESGMPKERFSAEFPKEGPSILRIQQVVRGDSAAYFCASSTSRGNTEAFFGQGTRLTVV.

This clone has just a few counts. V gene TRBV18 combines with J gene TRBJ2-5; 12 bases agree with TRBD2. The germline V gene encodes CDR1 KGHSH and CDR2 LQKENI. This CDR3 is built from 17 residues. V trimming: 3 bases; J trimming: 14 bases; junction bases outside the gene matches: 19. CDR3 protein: CASSPETTSGGFSPLYF. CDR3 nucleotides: TGTGCCAGCTCACCCGAAACGACTAGCGGGGGTTTCTCGCCTCTTTACTTC.

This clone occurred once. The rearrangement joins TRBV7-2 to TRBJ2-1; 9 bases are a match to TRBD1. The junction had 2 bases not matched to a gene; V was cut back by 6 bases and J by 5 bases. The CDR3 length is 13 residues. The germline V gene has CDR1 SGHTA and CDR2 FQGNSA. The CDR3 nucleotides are TGTGCCAGCAGGGGGACAGGGAACAATGAGCAGTTCTTC. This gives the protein CASRGTGNNEQFF.

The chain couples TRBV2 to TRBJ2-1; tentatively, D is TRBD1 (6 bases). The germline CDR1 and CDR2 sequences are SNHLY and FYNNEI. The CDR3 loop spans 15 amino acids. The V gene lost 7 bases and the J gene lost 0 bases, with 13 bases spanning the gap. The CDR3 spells CASNPQGPSYNEQFF. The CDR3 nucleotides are TGTGCCAGCAACCCACAGGGCCCCTCCTACAATGAGCAGTTCTTC.

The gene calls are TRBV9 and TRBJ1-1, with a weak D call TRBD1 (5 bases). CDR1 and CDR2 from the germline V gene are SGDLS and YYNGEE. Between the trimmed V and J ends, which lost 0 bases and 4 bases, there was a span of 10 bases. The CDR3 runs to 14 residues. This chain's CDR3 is CASSVGMGGTEAFF. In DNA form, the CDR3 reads TGTGCCAGCAGCGTAGGGATGGGGGGCACTGAAGCTTTCTTT.

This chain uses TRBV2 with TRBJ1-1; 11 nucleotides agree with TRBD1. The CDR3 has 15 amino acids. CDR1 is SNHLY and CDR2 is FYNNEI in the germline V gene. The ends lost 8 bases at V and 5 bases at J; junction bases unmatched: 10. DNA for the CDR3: TGTGCCAGCCAGAGTACGGACAGGGGGCGAACTGAAGCTTTCTTT. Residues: CASQSTDRGRTEAFF.

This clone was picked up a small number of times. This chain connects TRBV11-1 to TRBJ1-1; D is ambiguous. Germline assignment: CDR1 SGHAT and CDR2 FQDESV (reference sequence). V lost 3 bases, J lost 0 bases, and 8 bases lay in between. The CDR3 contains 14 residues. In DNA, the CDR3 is TGTGCCAGCAGCTTGTCAGGAATGAACACTGAAGCTTTCTTT. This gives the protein CASSLSGMNTEAFF.